A selection of T cell receptor beta chains follows, all from one sample in a study of technical replicates of blood from several donors. Data came from immunoSEQ multiplex PCR; TCRdb stores just in-frame clones and leaves some out. Seen here are tens of thousands of clones, 85% to 95% observed once, and the top ten hold 0.2% to 0.3%. Sequenced sample: T cells isolated from PBMCs. These receptors were collected from a human donor in good health. The CDR3 runs from the conserved cysteine through the conserved F or W. A D gene is named only where the DNA matches it firmly. Some rows have no size entry. The others give once, few or many, or a class for an expanded clone.

DNA	CDR3	D	V	J	size
TGTGCCAGCAGCCCTGAGGGGGCTATAGTAGATCGGGATACGCAGTATTTT	CASSPEGAIVDRDTQYF	TRBD1	TRBV5-6	TRBJ2-3	.
TGTGCCAGCAGCTTAGAAACAGGGGTTCAGCCCCAGCATTTT	CASSLETGVQPQHF	TRBD1	TRBV7-8	TRBJ1-5	.
TGTGCCAGCTCCCTCGGACTAGCGGGTACCACAGATACGCAGTATTTT	CASSLGLAGTTDTQYF	TRBD2	TRBV18	TRBJ2-3	.
TGCGCCAGCAGCCACGATGCGGGACAGTTCAATTCACCCCTCCACTTT	CASSHDAGQFNSPLHF	TRBD1	TRBV4-1	TRBJ1-6	.
TGTGCCACCAGCAGAGGAGGGGGAGCCAATCAGCCCCAGCATTTT	CATSRGGGANQPQHF	.	TRBV15	TRBJ1-5	.
TGCGCCAGCAGTACAGGGACAGATACGCAGTATTTT	CASSTGTDTQYF	.	TRBV10-1	TRBJ2-3	.
TGCGCCAGCAGCCAAGTGGACAGAGGCACAGATACGCAGTATTTT	CASSQVDRGTDTQYF	.	TRBV4-1	TRBJ2-3	.
TGTGCCAGCAGTGACCAGACAGGGATCTCCTACGAGCAGTACTTC	CASSDQTGISYEQYF	TRBD1	TRBV6-1	TRBJ2-7	.
TGTGCCAGCAGCAACTCCCCCCGGGACAGGGACTACGAGCAGTACTTC	CASSNSPRDRDYEQYF	TRBD1	TRBV27	TRBJ2-7	.
TGCGCCAGCAGCTTACAGGCCGCTTCCTATGGCTACACCTTC	CASSLQAASYGYTF	.	TRBV5-1	TRBJ1-2	.
TGTGCCAGCAGCTTAGATCGGTACGGGAGAGCGACGGTGGATACGCAGTATTTT	CASSLDRYGRATVDTQYF	.	TRBV11-2	TRBJ2-3	once
TGTGCCAGCAGTGACCCGGGGAGGGAAGGCTACACCTTC	CASSDPGREGYTF	.	TRBV28	TRBJ1-2	.
TGTGCCAGCGATTCTAGCGGGAACTCAGATACGCAGTATTTT	CASDSSGNSDTQYF	TRBD2	TRBV9	TRBJ2-3	.
TGTGACAGAAGAGCGGAAACCGAAGCTTTCTTT	CDRRAETEAFF	.	TRBV6-5	TRBJ1-1	.
TGTGCCAGCAGCTTAACTAGCGGGCTAGTCGGAGGCACAGATACGCAGTATTTT	CASSLTSGLVGGTDTQYF	TRBD2	TRBV9	TRBJ2-3	.
TGTGCCACCAGCAGAGATCTACTCACAGGGGTACACGAGCAGTACTTC	CATSRDLLTGVHEQYF	TRBD1	TRBV15	TRBJ2-7	.
TGCGCCAGCAGCTCGTCCCCGGGACAGGGGATAGGCGGCTACACCTTC	CASSSSPGQGIGGYTF	TRBD1	TRBV5-1	TRBJ1-2	.
TGTGCCAGCAGCGGGCGACAGGAATCGGGCATTCAGTACTTC	CASSGRQESGIQYF	.	TRBV7-2	TRBJ2-4	.
TGTGCCAGCAGTTTAACGGGGGAAAAACTGTTTTTT	CASSLTGEKLFF	.	TRBV27	TRBJ1-4	.
TGTGCCAGCAGTTACCTCGACACTAGCGGGGGACAGACCCAGTACTTC	CASSYLDTSGGQTQYF	TRBD2	TRBV6-5	TRBJ2-5	.
TGTGCCAGCAGACCCAGGAGCACAGATACGCAGTATTTT	CASRPRSTDTQYF	.	TRBV6-5	TRBJ2-3	.
TGCAGCGCCCTCTTGACAGGGAGTTACGACGAGCAGTACTTC	CSALLTGSYDEQYF	TRBD1	TRBV29-1	TRBJ2-7	.
TGCGCCAGCAGCCAGGGTACAGGCTACGAGCAGTACTTC	CASSQGTGYEQYF	.	TRBV4-1	TRBJ2-7	.
TGTGCCAGCAGCAAACAGGGGGCTATTCAGCCCCAGCATTTT	CASSKQGAIQPQHF	TRBD1	TRBV6-5	TRBJ1-5	.
TGCGCCAGCAGCCAATTTCTAGCGGGGTACTACAATGAGCAGTTCTTC	CASSQFLAGYYNEQFF	TRBD2	TRBV4-1	TRBJ2-1	.
TGTGCCAGCAGCGAAACCCCGGGGGGCACTGAAGCTTTCTTT	CASSETPGGTEAFF	.	TRBV6-5	TRBJ1-1	once
TGTGCCAGCAACCGGGACAGGGACGGCATTCAGTACTTC	CASNRDRDGIQYF	TRBD1	TRBV2	TRBJ2-4	.
TGTGCCAGTACGTTGTACACTGAAGCTTTCTTT	CASTLYTEAFF	.	TRBV19	TRBJ1-1	.
TGTGCCAGCAGCTTAGACCGAAGAGGGGGCTCCTACGAGCAGTACTTC	CASSLDRRGGSYEQYF	.	TRBV7-9	TRBJ2-7	.
TGTGCCAGCAGCTTATTTTTGGGGGCTGGTGGGGAAAAACTGTTTTTT	CASSLFLGAGGEKLFF	.	TRBV11-2	TRBJ1-4	.
TGTGCCAGCAGCCAAGCGGGCGGGAACTCCTACGAGCAGTACTTC	CASSQAGGNSYEQYF	.	TRBV4-2	TRBJ2-7	.
TGTGCCAGCAGCAAGGGGGACAGGGATTACAATGAGCAGTTCTTC	CASSKGDRDYNEQFF	.	TRBV21-1	TRBJ2-1	few
TGTGCCAGCAGCTTTAGCGGGAGGGAAGATACGCAGTATTTT	CASSFSGREDTQYF	TRBD2	TRBV9	TRBJ2-3	.
TGTGCCAGCAGCTCCACAGGGTCAACCTACGAGCAGTACTTC	CASSSTGSTYEQYF	.	TRBV7-2	TRBJ2-7	.
TGTGCCAGCAGGACGACAGGCACGTATGAAAAACTGTTTTTT	CASRTTGTYEKLFF	.	TRBV6-1	TRBJ1-4	.
TGTGCCAGCAGCAGCACAGGGAACGGGAACTATGGCTACACCTTC	CASSSTGNGNYGYTF	.	TRBV9	TRBJ1-2	.
TGCGCCAGCAGTGAACGACAGAACTATGGCTACACCTTC	CASSERQNYGYTF	.	TRBV10-1	TRBJ1-2	.
TGTGCCAGCAGCGTAGGTAGCCGCGAGACCCAGTACTTC	CASSVGSRETQYF	.	TRBV9	TRBJ2-5	.
TGCGCCAGCAGCTTGGCGGGGGGGTCGGGCACTGAAGCTTTCTTT	CASSLAGGSGTEAFF	.	TRBV5-1	TRBJ1-1	.
TGTGCCAGCAGATTCAGCGGGAGTGACAATGAGCAGTTCTTC	CASRFSGSDNEQFF	TRBD2	TRBV7-9	TRBJ2-1	.
TGTGCCAGCAGTTCCTTATCCCAAGAGACCCAGTACTTC	CASSSLSQETQYF	.	TRBV27	TRBJ2-5	.
TGTGCCAGCAGCCAAGGGTATCAGACTTACAATGAGCAGTTCTTC	CASSQGYQTYNEQFF	.	TRBV14	TRBJ2-1	.
TGTGCCAGCAGCTCGGTGGCGGACAGCCGGGAGACCCAGTACTTC	CASSSVADSRETQYF	.	TRBV11-3	TRBJ2-5	.
TGTGCCAGCAGCCCTGAGGGACAGGGACCTGATACGCAGTATTTT	CASSPEGQGPDTQYF	TRBD1	TRBV9	TRBJ2-3	.
TGTGCCAGCAGCTTAGCGGGGAGGGATACTGAAGCTTTCTTT	CASSLAGRDTEAFF	.	TRBV7-9	TRBJ1-1	.
TGTGCCAGCACCCTAATAGGACAGGGGGACAATGAGCAGTTCTTC	CASTLIGQGDNEQFF	TRBD1	TRBV6-5	TRBJ2-1	.
TGTGCCAGCAGCTTAGTCTCTCTGAACACTGAAGCTTTCTTT	CASSLVSLNTEAFF	.	TRBV7-8	TRBJ1-1	.
TGTGCCAGCAGCTTAGATTGGAGTCAGCCCCAGCATTTT	CASSLDWSQPQHF	.	TRBV7-2	TRBJ1-5	.
TGCGCCAGCAGCTTGGCAGGGACAGTTAAGCAAGAGACCCAGTACTTC	CASSLAGTVKQETQYF	TRBD1	TRBV5-1	TRBJ2-5	.
TGCGCCAGCAGTACGACTGTCGAGCAGTTCTTC	CASSTTVEQFF	.	TRBV23-1	TRBJ2-1	.
TGTGCCAGCAGTTTGAGTTCGGGGACAGGAAACTATGGCTACACCTTC	CASSLSSGTGNYGYTF	TRBD1	TRBV27	TRBJ1-2	.